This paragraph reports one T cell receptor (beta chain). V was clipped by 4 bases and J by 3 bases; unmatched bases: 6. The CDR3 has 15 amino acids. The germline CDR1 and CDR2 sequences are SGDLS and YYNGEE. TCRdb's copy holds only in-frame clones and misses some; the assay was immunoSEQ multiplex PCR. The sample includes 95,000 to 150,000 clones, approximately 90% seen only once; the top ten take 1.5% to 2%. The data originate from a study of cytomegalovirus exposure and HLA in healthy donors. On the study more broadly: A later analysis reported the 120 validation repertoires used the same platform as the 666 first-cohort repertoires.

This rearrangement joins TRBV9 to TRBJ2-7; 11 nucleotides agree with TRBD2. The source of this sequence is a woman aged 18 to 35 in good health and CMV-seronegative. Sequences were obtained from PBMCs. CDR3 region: CASSYGTSGVYEQYF. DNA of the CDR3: TGTGCCAGCAGCTATGGGACTAGCGGAGTCTACGAGCAGTACTTC. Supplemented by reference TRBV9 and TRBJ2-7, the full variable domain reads DSGVTQTPKHLITATGQRVTLRCSPRSGDLSVYWYQQSLDQGLQFLIQYYNGEERAKGNILERFSAQQFPDLHSELNLSSLELGDSALYFCASSYGTSGVYEQYFGPGTRLTVT.